This T cell receptor beta chain comes out of a study of follicular helper T cells after annual influenza vaccination. With respect to this clone: Its target is not known.

As for time point: 2014-2015 season, pre-vaccination. Before and after seasonal inactivated influenza vaccination, adults gave blood for sorting CD4 subsets for sequencing. Donors were community-dwelling with no influenza vaccine in the prior 6 months. Donors with HIV/AIDS, active malignancy, immunomodulators or active illness were excluded. TCRdb keeps only in-frame clones here, not all; method: immunoSEQ multiplex PCR. The table includes 7,500 to 9,500 clones, around four fifths detected once. The CDR3 consists of 14 residues. Unmatched junction bases numbered 2, after V lost 2 bases and J lost 8 bases. CDR1 MNHEY and CDR2 SVGAGI come from the germline V gene. Study-wide results and caveats: ICOS+CD38+ cTfh clonality change tracked circulating plasmablast frequency change.

The material was CXCR5+ CD38- circulating T follicular helper cells from blood, obtained on the day of influenza vaccination. Subset defined: circulating Tfh, non-naive CD4+CXCR5+PD-1+ (ICOS+CD38+ or ICOS-CD38-). This sequence joins TRBV6-5 and TRBJ1-4; 10 positions match TRBD1. The origin of this receptor is an adult who received the influenza vaccine. The CDR3 nucleotides are TGTGCCAGCAGTTACGGGACAGGGGTAGAAAAACTGTTTTTT. As protein: CASSYGTGVEKLFF.